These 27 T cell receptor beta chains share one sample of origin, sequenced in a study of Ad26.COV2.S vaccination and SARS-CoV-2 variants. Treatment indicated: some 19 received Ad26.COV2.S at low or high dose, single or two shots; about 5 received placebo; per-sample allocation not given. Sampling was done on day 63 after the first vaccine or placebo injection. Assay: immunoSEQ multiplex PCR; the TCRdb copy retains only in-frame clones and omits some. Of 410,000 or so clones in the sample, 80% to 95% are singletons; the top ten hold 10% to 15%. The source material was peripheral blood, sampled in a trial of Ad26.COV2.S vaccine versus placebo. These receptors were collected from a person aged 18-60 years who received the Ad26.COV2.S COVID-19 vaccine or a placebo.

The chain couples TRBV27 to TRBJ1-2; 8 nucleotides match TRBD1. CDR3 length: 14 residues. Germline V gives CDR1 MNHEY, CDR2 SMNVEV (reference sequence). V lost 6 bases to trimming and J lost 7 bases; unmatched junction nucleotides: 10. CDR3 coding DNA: TGTGCCAGCAGGTCGGACAGGGCCCCTTTTGGCTACACCTTC. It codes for CASRSDRAPFGYTF.

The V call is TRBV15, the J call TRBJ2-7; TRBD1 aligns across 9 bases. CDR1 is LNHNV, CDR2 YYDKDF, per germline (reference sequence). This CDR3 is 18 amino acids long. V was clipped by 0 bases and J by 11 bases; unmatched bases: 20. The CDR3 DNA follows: TGTGCCACCAGCAGAGATTGGGACAGGGCAAAAGGACCGTGGAAAAAGTACTTC. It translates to CATSRDWDRAKGPWKKYF.

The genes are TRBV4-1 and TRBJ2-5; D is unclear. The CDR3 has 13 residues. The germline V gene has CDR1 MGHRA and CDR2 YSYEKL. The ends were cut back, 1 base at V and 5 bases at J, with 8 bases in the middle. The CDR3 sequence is CASSQVLPETQYF. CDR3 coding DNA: TGCGCCAGCAGCCAAGTACTTCCGGAGACCCAGTACTTC.

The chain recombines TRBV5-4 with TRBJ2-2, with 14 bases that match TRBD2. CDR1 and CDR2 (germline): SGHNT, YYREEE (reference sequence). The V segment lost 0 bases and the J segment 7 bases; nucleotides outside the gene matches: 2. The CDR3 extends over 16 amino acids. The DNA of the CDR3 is TGTGCCAGCAGCTTGGGGACTAGCGGGAGGTACGGGGAGCTGTTTTTT. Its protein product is CASSLGTSGRYGELFF.

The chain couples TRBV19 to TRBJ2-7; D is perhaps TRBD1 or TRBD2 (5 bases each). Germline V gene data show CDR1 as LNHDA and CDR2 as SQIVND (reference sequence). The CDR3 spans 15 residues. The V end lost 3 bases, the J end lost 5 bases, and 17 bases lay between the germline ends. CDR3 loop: CASSIPDAGTHEQYF. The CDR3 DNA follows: TGTGCCAGTAGTATCCCGGACGCCGGGACCCACGAGCAGTACTTC. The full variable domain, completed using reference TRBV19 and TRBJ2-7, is DGGITQSPKYLFRKEGQNVTLSCEQNLNHDAMYWYRQDPGQGLRLIYYSQIVNDFQKGDIAEGYSVSREKKESFPLTVTSAQKNPTAFYLCASSIPDAGTHEQYFGPGTRLTVT.

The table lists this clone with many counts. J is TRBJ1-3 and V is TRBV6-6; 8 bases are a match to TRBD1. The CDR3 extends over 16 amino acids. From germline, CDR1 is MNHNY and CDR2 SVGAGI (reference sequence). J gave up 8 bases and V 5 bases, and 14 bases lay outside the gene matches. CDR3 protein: CASSRQGTRDRDTIYF. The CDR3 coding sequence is TGTGCCAGCAGTCGACAGGGGACGAGAGACCGGGACACCATATATTTT.

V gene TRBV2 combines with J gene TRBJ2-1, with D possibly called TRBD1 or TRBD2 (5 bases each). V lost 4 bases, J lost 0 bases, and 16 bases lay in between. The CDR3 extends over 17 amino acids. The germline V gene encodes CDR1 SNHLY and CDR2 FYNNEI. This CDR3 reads CASSGGRRMSSYNEQFF. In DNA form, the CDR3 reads TGTGCCAGCAGTGGGGGACGGAGAATGAGCTCCTACAATGAGCAGTTCTTC.

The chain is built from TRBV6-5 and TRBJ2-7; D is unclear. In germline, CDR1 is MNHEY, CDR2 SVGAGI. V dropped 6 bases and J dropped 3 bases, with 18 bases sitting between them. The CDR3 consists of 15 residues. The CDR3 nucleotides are TGTGCCAGCAGCCCCTCCGGGTCGCAAATCTACGAGCAGTACTTC. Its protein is CASSPSGSQIYEQYF.

This chain's CDR3 is CASSPRWLLASTDTQYF. DNA for the CDR3: TGTGCCAGCAGCCCTAGGTGGTTACTAGCGTCTACAGATACGCAGTATTTT. This chain links TRBV11-2 with TRBJ2-3; 7 bases are a match to TRBD2. This CDR3 has 17 residues. Germline CDR1 SGHAT, CDR2 FQNNGV. V was pared by 5 bases and J by 3 bases, with 14 bases of the junction left unmatched.

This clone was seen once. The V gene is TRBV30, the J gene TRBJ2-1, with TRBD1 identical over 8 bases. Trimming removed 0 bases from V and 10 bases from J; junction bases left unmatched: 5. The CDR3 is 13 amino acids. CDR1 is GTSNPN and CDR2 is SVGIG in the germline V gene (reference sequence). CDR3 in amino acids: CAWSVRDRGEQFF. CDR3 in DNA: TGTGCCTGGAGTGTACGAGACAGGGGCGAGCAGTTCTTC.

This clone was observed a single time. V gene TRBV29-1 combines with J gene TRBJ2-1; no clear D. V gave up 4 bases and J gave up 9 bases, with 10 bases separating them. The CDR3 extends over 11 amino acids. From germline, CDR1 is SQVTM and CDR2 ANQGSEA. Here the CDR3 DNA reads TGCAGCGTTGGTGGGGTGGCTGAGCAGTTCTTC. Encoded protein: CSVGGVAEQFF.

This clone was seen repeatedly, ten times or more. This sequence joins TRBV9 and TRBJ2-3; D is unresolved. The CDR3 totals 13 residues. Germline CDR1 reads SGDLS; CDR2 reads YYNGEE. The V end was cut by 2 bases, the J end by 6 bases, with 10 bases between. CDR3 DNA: TGTGCCAGCAGCGTGAGAGACACGGATACGCAGTATTTT. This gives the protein CASSVRDTDTQYF.

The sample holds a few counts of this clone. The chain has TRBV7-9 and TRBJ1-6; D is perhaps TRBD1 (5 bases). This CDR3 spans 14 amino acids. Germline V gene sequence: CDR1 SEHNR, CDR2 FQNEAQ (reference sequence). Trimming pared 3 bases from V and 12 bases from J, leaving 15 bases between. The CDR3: CASSFRGKSGPLHF. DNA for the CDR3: TGTGCCAGCAGCTTCCGGGGGAAAAGTGGACCCCTCCACTTT. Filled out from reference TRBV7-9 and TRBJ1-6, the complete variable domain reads DTGVSQNPRHKITKRGQNVTFRCDPISEHNRLYWYRQTLGQGPEFLTYFQNEAQLEKSRLLSDRFSAERPKGSFSTLEIQRTEQGDSAMYLCASSFRGKSGPLHFGNGTRLTVT.

CDR3 amino acids: CASSLGQPYYNEQFF. The CDR3 nucleotides are TGTGCCAGCAGCTTGGGCCAGCCTTACTACAATGAGCAGTTCTTC. This chain uses TRBV5-6 with TRBJ2-1; no definite D call. V was clipped by 0 bases and J by 3 bases, with 10 bases between them. CDR1 and CDR2 (germline): SGHDT, YYEEEE. This CDR3 comprises 15 residues. The full variable domain, completed using reference TRBV5-6 and TRBJ2-1, is DAGVTQSPTHLIKTRGQQVTLRCSPKSGHDTVSWYQQALGQGPQFIFQYYEEEERQRGNFPDRFSGHQFPNYSSELNVNALLLGDSALYLCASSLGQPYYNEQFFGPGTRLTVL.

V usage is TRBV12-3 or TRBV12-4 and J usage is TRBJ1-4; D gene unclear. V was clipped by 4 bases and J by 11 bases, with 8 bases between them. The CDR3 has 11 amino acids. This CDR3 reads CASSSTGKLFF. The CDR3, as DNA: TGTGCCAGCAGTTCGACCGGGAAACTGTTTTTT.

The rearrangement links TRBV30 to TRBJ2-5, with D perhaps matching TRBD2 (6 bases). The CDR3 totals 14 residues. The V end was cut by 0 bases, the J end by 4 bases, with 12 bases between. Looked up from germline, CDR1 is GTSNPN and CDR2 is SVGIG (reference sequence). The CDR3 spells CAWSVGGGIETQYF. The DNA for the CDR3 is TGTGCCTGGAGTGTAGGTGGGGGGATAGAGACCCAGTACTTC.

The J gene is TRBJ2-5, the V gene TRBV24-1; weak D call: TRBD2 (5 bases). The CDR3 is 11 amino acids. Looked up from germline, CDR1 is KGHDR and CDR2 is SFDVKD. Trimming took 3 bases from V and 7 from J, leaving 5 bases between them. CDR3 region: CATSDRGTQYF. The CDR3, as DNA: TGTGCCACCAGTGATCGGGGGACCCAGTACTTC.

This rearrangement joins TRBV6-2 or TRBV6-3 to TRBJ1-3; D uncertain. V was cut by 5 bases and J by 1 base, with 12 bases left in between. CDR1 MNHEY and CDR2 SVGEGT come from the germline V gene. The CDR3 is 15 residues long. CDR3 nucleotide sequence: TGTGCCAGCAGTCGAGGAGGCAGATCTGGAAACACCATATATTTT. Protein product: CASSRGGRSGNTIYF.

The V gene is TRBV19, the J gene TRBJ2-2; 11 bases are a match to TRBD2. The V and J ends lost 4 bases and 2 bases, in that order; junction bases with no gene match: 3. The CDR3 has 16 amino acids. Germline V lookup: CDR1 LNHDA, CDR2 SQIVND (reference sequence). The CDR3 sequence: CASSRLAGGNTGELFF. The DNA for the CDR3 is TGTGCCAGTAGTAGGCTAGCGGGAGGTAACACCGGGGAGCTGTTTTTT. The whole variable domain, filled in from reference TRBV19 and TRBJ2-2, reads DGGITQSPKYLFRKEGQNVTLSCEQNLNHDAMYWYRQDPGQGLRLIYYSQIVNDFQKGDIAEGYSVSREKKESFPLTVTSAQKNPTAFYLCASSRLAGGNTGELFFGEGSRLTVL.

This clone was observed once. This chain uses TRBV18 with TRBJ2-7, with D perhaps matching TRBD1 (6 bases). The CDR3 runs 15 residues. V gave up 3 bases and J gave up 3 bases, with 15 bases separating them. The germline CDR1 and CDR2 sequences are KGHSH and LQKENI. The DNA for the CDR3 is TGTGCCAGCTCACCCCCGGGACAAGTAGGCTACGAGCAGTACTTC. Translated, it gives CASSPPGQVGYEQYF.

In nucleotides, the CDR3 is TGTGCCAGCAGTGAAGGCTCGGCGGGAGCCCGCTACAATGAGCAGTTCTTC. Encoded protein: CASSEGSAGARYNEQFF. This rearrangement joins TRBV2 to TRBJ2-1; 7 nucleotides agree with TRBD2. This CDR3 has 17 amino acids. The ends lost 1 base at V and 3 bases at J; junction bases unmatched: 9. Germline values: CDR1 SNHLY, CDR2 FYNNEI.

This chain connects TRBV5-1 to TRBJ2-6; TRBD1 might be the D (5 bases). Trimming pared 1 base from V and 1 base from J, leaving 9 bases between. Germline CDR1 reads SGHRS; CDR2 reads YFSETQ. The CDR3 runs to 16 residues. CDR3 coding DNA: TGCGCCAGCAGCTTGCACAGGTCGTCTGGGGCCAACGTCCTGACTTTC. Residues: CASSLHRSSGANVLTF.

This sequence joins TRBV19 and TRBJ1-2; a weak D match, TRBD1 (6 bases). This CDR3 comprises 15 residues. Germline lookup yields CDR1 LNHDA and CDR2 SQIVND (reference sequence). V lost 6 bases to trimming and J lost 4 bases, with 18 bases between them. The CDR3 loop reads CASRSTGTRIYGYTF. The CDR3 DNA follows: TGTGCCAGTAGGAGCACAGGGACACGGATCTATGGCTACACCTTC.

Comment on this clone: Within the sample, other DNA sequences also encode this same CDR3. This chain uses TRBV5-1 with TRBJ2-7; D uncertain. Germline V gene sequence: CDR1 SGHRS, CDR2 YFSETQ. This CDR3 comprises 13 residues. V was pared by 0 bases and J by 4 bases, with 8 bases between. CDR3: CASSLAGRYEQYF. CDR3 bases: TGCGCCAGCAGCTTGGCTGGCAGATACGAGCAGTACTTC.

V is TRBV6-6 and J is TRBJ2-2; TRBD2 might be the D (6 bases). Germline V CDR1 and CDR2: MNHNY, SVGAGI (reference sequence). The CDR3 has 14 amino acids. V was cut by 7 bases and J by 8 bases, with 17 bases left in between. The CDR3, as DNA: TGTGCCAGCACCTCGGAGGGCGGATGGGGGGAGCTGTTTTTT. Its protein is CASTSEGGWGELFF.

CDR3: CASSSLGGGEQYF. In DNA form, the CDR3 reads TGTGCCAGCAGTTCGCTGGGTGGGGGCGAGCAGTACTTC. J is TRBJ2-7 and V is TRBV12-3 or TRBV12-4; perhaps D is TRBD1 or TRBD2 (5 bases each). V lost 4 bases and J 6 bases, leaving 13 bases between the germline ends. CDR3 length: 13 amino acids.

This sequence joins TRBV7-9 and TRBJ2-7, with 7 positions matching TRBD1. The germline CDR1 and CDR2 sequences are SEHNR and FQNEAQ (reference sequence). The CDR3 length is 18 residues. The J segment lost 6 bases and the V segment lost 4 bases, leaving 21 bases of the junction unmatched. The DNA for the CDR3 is TGTGCCAGCAGCTCTTCCCCGAGAGCCGGGACAGATCGGCTCGAGCAGTACTTC. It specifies CASSSSPRAGTDRLEQYF.